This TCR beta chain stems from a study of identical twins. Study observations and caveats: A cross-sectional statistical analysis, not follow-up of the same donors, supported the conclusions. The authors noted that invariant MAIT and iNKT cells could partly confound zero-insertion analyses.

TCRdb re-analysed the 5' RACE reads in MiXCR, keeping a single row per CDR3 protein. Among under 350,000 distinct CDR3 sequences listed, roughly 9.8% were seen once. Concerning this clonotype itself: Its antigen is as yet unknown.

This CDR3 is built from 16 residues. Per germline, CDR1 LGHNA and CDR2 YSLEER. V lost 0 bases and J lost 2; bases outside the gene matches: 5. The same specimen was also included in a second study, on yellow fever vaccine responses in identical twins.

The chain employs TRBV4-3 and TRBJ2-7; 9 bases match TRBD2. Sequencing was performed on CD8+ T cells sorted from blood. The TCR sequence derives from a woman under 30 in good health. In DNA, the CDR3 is TGCGCCAGCAGCCAAGATATAGCGGGAGAGGCCTACGAGCAGTACTTC. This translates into CASSQDIAGEAYEQYF.